The T cell receptor (beta chain) under discussion was sequenced for a study of blood T cell repertoires in COVID-19. Study in general: COVID-19 samples, acute and convalescent, were from the United States, Italy and Spain. From T cells, B-cell-depleted T cells, or PBMCs came the material, which was cDNA or gDNA.

Per the original methods: Quantification of nucleated cells was approximated via reference gene primer amplification. Some clones are missing from TCRdb's copy, which holds only in-frame ones; the method was immunoSEQ multiplex PCR. V, J and clone size reflect that table, while D and trimming were determined from the DNA. The sample consists of 210,000 or so clones, about four fifths of them appearing once. The CDR3 length is 14 residues. Per the germline V gene, CDR1 is SNHLY and CDR2 is FYNNEI. V was clipped by 5 bases and J by 2 bases; unmatched bases: 2. This receptor was identified in a woman aged 45-65 years with active or convalescent COVID-19. The genes are TRBV2 and TRBJ1-5; TRBD1 agrees at 8 bases. The sequencing input was peripheral blood. CDR3 in DNA: TGTGCCAGCAGTCAGGACAGGGGCAATCAGCCCCAGCATTTT. This gives the protein CASSQDRGNQPQHF.